This T cell receptor beta chain originates from a study of blood T cells in healthy people across ages. Study-wide results and limits: Unsorted PBMC material precluded a definitive naive versus antigen-experienced comparison.

In germline, CDR1 is SQVTM, CDR2 ANQGSEA. This CDR3 region has 11 residues. Turning to this clonotype: Its antigen is not known. Mismatch with germline at one junction end may stem from a read error.

The use of a sample-barcoded 5' primer and a J-beta primer mix characterized a second PCR of roughly 6 to 11 cycles. TCRdb reanalysed the 5' RACE reads using MiXCR and keeps one entry per CDR3 protein. The sample has 750,000 to 1,000,000 distinct CDR3 sequences, almost 30% seen once. This sample also appeared in a second study, on T cells of mothers and their children. As that study records: Per mother, over 9 million TCR beta CDR3 reads were obtained; per child, roughly 2.9 million. Related mother-child pairs shared marginally more repertoire than unrelated pairs, though not significantly.

Sequenced sample: blood. The rearrangement uses TRBV29-1 and TRBJ2-1; the D gene could be TRBD1 or TRBD2 (5 bases each). The clonotype comes from a woman aged 40 to 50 in good health. The CDR3 coding sequence is TGCAGCGGGGGGTCCTACAATGGGCAGTTCTTC. This gives the protein CSGGSYNGQFF.